This record concerns one T cell receptor beta chain sequence. Repertoires were generated with immunoSEQ multiplex PCR, while TCRdb's copy carries only in-frame clones and drops some. The data contain around 250,000 clones, around 86% of them singletons. Looked up from germline, CDR1 is SQVTM and CDR2 is ANQGSEA. The CDR3 length is 16 residues. Losses at the gene ends were 2 bases for V and 1 base for J; bases not matched to a gene: 6. This sample is drawn from a study of blood T cell repertoires in COVID-19. Study as a whole: The origin of the acute and convalescent COVID-19 samples was the United States, Italy and Spain.

Sequenced: peripheral blood. The TCR was taken from a man aged 35 to 55 with active or convalescent COVID-19. The chain joins TRBV29-1 to TRBJ1-2; 11 nucleotides agree with TRBD1. The chain's CDR3 is CSVEWEDRGRNYGYTF. In DNA, the CDR3 is TGCAGCGTTGAATGGGAGGACAGGGGGCGTAACTATGGCTACACCTTC.